The subject of this entry is one TCR beta chain. Its specificity is not known. The source of the sample is a study of T cell repertoires in ileal Crohn's disease. Study-wide background: All patients had surgery for stricturing (about 61%) or penetrating (around 40%) disease. Study conclusions and caveats: Within the first postoperative year, endoscopy came at median roughly seven months.

Time point of the sample: neoterminal ileum biopsy at postoperative endoscopy, about 6 months after surgery. Here immunoSEQ multiplex PCR was the method, and the copy in TCRdb shows in-frame clones only, minus some. The sample records approximately 13,000 clones, around 80% being singletons. This CDR3 region has 16 residues. Germline-derived CDR1 and CDR2 are SGHVS and FQNEAQ. J gave up 7 bases and V 0 bases, and 5 bases lay outside the gene matches. The gene calls are TRBV7-8 and TRBJ1-5; 11 bases match TRBD1. What was sequenced was ileal tissue. The receptor was derived from an adult with Crohn's disease. CDR3 DNA sequence: TGTGCCAGCAGCTTAGCGGGGACAGGGGGGGGACAGCCCCAGCATTTT. Protein: CASSLAGTGGGQPQHF.